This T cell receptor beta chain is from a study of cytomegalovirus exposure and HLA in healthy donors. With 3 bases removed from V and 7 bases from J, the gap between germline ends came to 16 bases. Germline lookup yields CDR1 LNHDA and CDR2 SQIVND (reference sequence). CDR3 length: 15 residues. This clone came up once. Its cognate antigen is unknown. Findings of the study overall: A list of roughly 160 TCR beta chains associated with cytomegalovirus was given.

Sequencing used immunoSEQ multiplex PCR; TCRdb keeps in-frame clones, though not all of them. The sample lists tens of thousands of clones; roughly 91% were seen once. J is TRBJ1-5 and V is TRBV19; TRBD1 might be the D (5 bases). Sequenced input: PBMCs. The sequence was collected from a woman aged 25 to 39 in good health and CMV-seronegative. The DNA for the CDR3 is TGTGCCAGTAGTATTGGGGGGTCCCTAAGGCAGCCCCAGCATTTT. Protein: CASSIGGSLRQPQHF.